Listed below are T cell receptor beta chains from one sample, sequenced in a study of PD-L1 blockade in urothelial cancer. Generated by immunoSEQ multiplex PCR, the TCRdb table keeps only in-frame clones and is missing some. Of around 57,000 clones listed, around four fifths are singletons. The sequencing used PBMCs, collected around atezolizumab (anti-PD-L1) treatment. The receptors shown here come from a man between 70 and 80 years old with urothelial cancer. Both conserved end residues are part of each CDR3. The D gene is left open where the match is weak. Clone size is not always given. Where it is, it says once, few, many or a class for expanded clones.

v_call	d_call	j_call	clone_size	cdr3_aa	cdr3_nt
TRBV19	TRBD2	TRBJ2-2	-	CASSIALAIAGELFF	TGTGCCAGTAGTATTGCACTAGCGATAGCGGGGGAGCTGTTTTTT
TRBV5-1	TRBD1	TRBJ2-1	-	CASSLQGDRRLSEQFF	TGCGCCAGCAGCTTGCAGGGGGACAGGAGGCTTAGTGAGCAGTTCTTC
TRBV7-3	TRBD2	TRBJ2-2	-	CASSISGGNTGELFF	TGTGCCAGCAGCATTAGCGGGGGCAACACCGGGGAGCTGTTTTTT
TRBV4-1	-	TRBJ1-4	-	CASSQDKWGGATNEKLFF	TGCGCCAGCAGCCAAGATAAGTGGGGCGGTGCAACTAATGAAAAACTGTTTTTT
TRBV5-1	TRBD1	TRBJ1-5	-	CASSLDRGPNQPQHF	TGCGCCAGCAGCTTGGACAGGGGGCCGAATCAGCCCCAGCATTTT
TRBV27	-	TRBJ1-1	-	CASSIGAPNTEAFF	TGTGCCAGCAGTATAGGGGCTCCGAACACTGAAGCTTTCTTT
TRBV15	TRBD1	TRBJ2-1	few	CATSALPGTGLYEQFF	TGTGCCACCAGCGCCCTCCCCGGGACAGGGCTCTATGAGCAGTTCTTC
TRBV7-3	-	TRBJ2-3	-	CASSLYSTDTQYF	TGTGCCAGCAGCTTATATAGCACAGATACGCAGTATTTT
TRBV7-6	TRBD1	TRBJ1-1	-	CASSLVGTGNTEAFF	TGTGCCAGCAGCTTAGTAGGGACAGGGAACACTGAAGCTTTCTTT
TRBV9	TRBD2	TRBJ2-1	once	CASSGSGLERGPEQFF	TGTGCCAGCAGCGGGTCGGGACTAGAGAGGGGCCCTGAGCAGTTCTTC
TRBV11-2	-	TRBJ1-2	-	CASSPQEDYTF	TGTGCCAGCAGCCCACAGGAAGACTACACCTTC
TRBV18	-	TRBJ1-3	once	CASSPPGGSSGNTIYF	TGTGCCAGCTCACCTCCGGGGGGGAGCTCTGGAAACACCATATATTTT
TRBV5-6	-	TRBJ1-2	-	CASSPGGIYGYTF	TGTGCCAGCAGCCCGGGGGGAATCTACGGCTACACCTTC
TRBV28	-	TRBJ2-2	once	CASSFGRGKNTGELFF	TGTGCCAGCAGTTTCGGCAGGGGAAAGAACACCGGGGAGCTGTTTTTT
TRBV4-2	TRBD2	TRBJ2-3	-	CASSHPAGGADTQYF	TGTGCCAGCAGCCATCCAGCGGGAGGAGCAGATACGCAGTATTTT
TRBV7-2	TRBD1	TRBJ1-1	once	CASSPGTGGNTEAFF	TGTGCCAGCAGCCCAGGGACAGGGGGAAACACTGAAGCTTTCTTT
TRBV2	-	TRBJ1-2	-	CASSPLTTNYGYTF	TGTGCCAGCAGTCCGTTGACAACTAACTATGGCTACACCTTC
TRBV9	-	TRBJ2-7	-	CASSVAGSGESNYEQYF	TGTGCCAGCAGCGTAGCAGGCTCGGGGGAAAGTAATTACGAGCAGTACTTC
TRBV18	-	TRBJ2-1	-	CASSPLPPSAYNEQFF	TGTGCCAGCTCACCACTTCCCCCTAGCGCCTACAATGAGCAGTTCTTC
TRBV12-5	-	TRBJ2-5	-	CASGPDRKKSGTQYF	TGTGCTAGTGGTCCCGACAGGAAGAAATCAGGGACCCAGTACTTC
TRBV27	-	TRBJ1-1	-	CASSLNRLNTEAFF	TGTGCCAGCAGTTTGAACCGACTAAACACTGAAGCTTTCTTT
TRBV2	-	TRBJ2-3	-	CATTTGSSFNTDTQYF	TGTGCCACTACTACAGGGTCCAGTTTTAACACAGATACGCAGTATTTT
TRBV18	TRBD1	TRBJ1-5	once	CASSPGQAPLQPQHF	TGTGCCAGCTCACCCGGACAGGCCCCGTTACAGCCCCAGCATTTT
TRBV4-1	TRBD1	TRBJ1-1	-	CASSQALRQGGDEAFF	TGCGCCAGCAGCCAAGCCCTCCGACAGGGGGGCGATGAAGCTTTCTTT
TRBV21-1	-	TRBJ1-2	-	CASNRYDRGEKGYTF	TGTGCCAGCAATAGATACGACAGGGGGGAAAAGGGCTACACCTTC
TRBV21-1	-	TRBJ2-3	few	CASSCEPHTDTQYF	TGTGCCAGCAGCTGCGAACCCCACACAGATACGCAGTATTTT
TRBV28	TRBD1	TRBJ1-5	-	CASSEGGRGSQPQHF	TGTGCCAGCAGTGAAGGGGGCAGAGGTAGTCAGCCCCAGCATTTT
TRBV29-1	TRBD1	TRBJ1-2	-	CSIRTGAADIYGYTF	TGCAGCATTCGGACAGGGGCAGCAGATATCTATGGCTACACCTTC
TRBV6-6	TRBD1	TRBJ2-5	few	CASNRGQGRVETQYF	TGTGCCAGCAATAGAGGACAGGGGAGGGTGGAGACCCAGTACTTC
TRBV6-5	TRBD1	TRBJ1-1	few	CASSYGQGTEAFF	TGTGCCAGCAGTTACGGACAGGGGACTGAAGCTTTCTTT
TRBV28	-	TRBJ2-5	-	CASSSPPEVVETQYF	TGTGCCAGCAGTTCTCCTCCTGAGGTCGTAGAGACCCAGTACTTC
TRBV6-1	TRBD1	TRBJ1-2	-	CASNPRPGGYGYTF	TGTGCCAGCAACCCCCGTCCAGGGGGCTATGGCTACACCTTC
TRBV30	-	TRBJ1-4	-	CAWSPPGDGKKLFF	TGTGCCTGGAGCCCCCCAGGCGACGGAAAAAAACTGTTTTTT
TRBV5-6	TRBD2	TRBJ2-1	-	CASSRTIRLAGPNEQFF	TGTGCCAGCAGCCGGACTATCCGACTAGCGGGACCCAATGAGCAGTTCTTC
TRBV18	-	TRBJ1-2	-	CASSPGGQRGYTF	TGTGCCAGCTCACCGGGCGGGCAGCGAGGCTACACCTTC
TRBV9	-	TRBJ2-1	-	CASSVEGSVYNEQFF	TGTGCCAGCAGCGTAGAAGGTAGCGTATACAATGAGCAGTTCTTC
TRBV27	-	TRBJ1-4	-	CASSTWGGTTNEKLFF	TGTGCCAGCAGCACGTGGGGGGGCACAACTAATGAAAAACTGTTTTTT
TRBV4-2	TRBD2	TRBJ2-1	many	CASSQGTSSYNEQFF	TGTGCCAGCAGCCAAGGGACTAGCTCCTACAATGAGCAGTTCTTC
TRBV19	TRBD1	TRBJ1-1	-	CASSTQTGGVTEAFF	TGTGCCAGTAGTACCCAGACAGGGGGGGTCACTGAAGCTTTCTTT
TRBV28	-	TRBJ2-1	-	CASSFGVRVYNEQFF	TGTGCCAGCAGTTTTGGGGTCAGGGTCTACAATGAGCAGTTCTTC